This entry describes one T cell receptor beta chain. Its specificity is unknown. Splitting the CD4+ cells yielded a CD45RA+ naive subset and a CD45RA-negative memory subset. The germline V and J ends were trimmed by 8 bases and 2 bases, with 10 bases remaining between them. CDR1 is SEHNR and CDR2 is FQNEAQ in the germline V gene (reference sequence). The CDR3 spans 13 residues. The data were produced by immunoSEQ multiplex PCR, yet TCRdb's version contains in-frame clones alone and is incomplete. The sample includes about 680,000 clones, approximately 73% seen only once; the top ten take 1.5% to 2%. The data originate from a study of shared clonotypes between healthy human individuals. Study-wide findings and caveats: Some clonotypes were shared by all four sorted-subset donors, while others were not shared. The non-shared ones had lower generation probabilities than the shared ones.

V gene TRBV7-9 combines with J gene TRBJ1-5; D uncertain. Sequenced input: memory CD4+ T cells sorted from blood. The sample's subset: CD45RA-negative fraction. This receptor was obtained from a woman in her twenties or thirties in good health. The CDR3 here is CASGGEGNQPQHF. The CDR3 DNA reads as TGTGCCAGCGGTGGGGAGGGCAATCAGCCCCAGCATTTT.